These T cell receptor beta chains were read from a single sample in a study of blood T cells in healthy people across ages. TCRdb re-called the 5' RACE reads with MiXCR, one entry per CDR3 protein. This sample has 380,000 or so distinct CDR3 sequences, with 50% to 60% found just once. The sequenced sample consisted of blood. These receptors all stem from a man aged 60 to 75 in good health. CDR3s include the opening cysteine and the closing phenylalanine or tryptophan. Fields, in order: V gene, D gene, clone size, J gene, CDR3 protein, CDR3 DNA. D genes are given only for firm matches. A row's size may be missing; if present it is once, few, many or a size class.

TRBV20-1,TRBD1,.,TRBJ2-5,CSASGQGRIGTQYF,TGCAGTGCATCTGGACAGGGGAGGATTGGGACCCAGTACTTC
TRBV7-2,TRBD2,few,TRBJ2-7,CASSVTSGLSYEQYF,TGTGCCAGCAGCGTGACTAGCGGGCTTTCCTACGAGCAGTACTTC
TRBV6-2/TRBV6-3,.,.,TRBJ2-5,CASSQRPLEETQYF,TGTGCCAGCAGTCAGAGACCCCTTGAAGAGACCCAGTACTTC
TRBV27,TRBD1,.,TRBJ2-5,CASSLDRGYEAQYF,TGTGCCAGCAGTTTAGACAGGGGGTACGAAGCCCAGTACTTC
TRBV7-2,.,.,TRBJ1-2,CASSTGPSNYGYTF,TGTGCCAGCAGCACGGGACCGAGTAACTATGGCTACACCTTC
TRBV27,TRBD2,few,TRBJ2-7,CASSRREGPYEQYF,TGTGCCAGCAGCCGACGGGAGGGCCCCTACGAGCAGTACTTC
TRBV6-6,.,.,TRBJ2-3,CASSYSRERDTQYF,TGTGCCAGCAGTTACTCGAGGGAGAGGGATACGCAGTATTTT
TRBV6-1,.,.,TRBJ2-1,CASSESRANEQFF,TGTGCCAGCAGTGAATCTCGGGCCAATGAGCAGTTCTTC
TRBV11-3,TRBD2,.,TRBJ2-1,CASSLLAGGPQFF,TGTGCCAGCAGCCTGTTAGCGGGGGGCCCGCAGTTCTTC
TRBV7-9,TRBD1,few,TRBJ2-4,CASSPSGTDWGEQYF,TGTGCCAGCAGCCCATCCGGGACAGATTGGGGAGAGCAGTACTTC
TRBV5-1,.,few,TRBJ1-1,CASSWGSKGTEAFF,TGCGCCAGCAGCTGGGGATCAAAAGGGACTGAAGCTTTCTTT
TRBV3-1,.,.,TRBJ1-2,CASSRGTQGGYTF,TGTGCCAGCAGCCGCGGGACTCAAGGAGGCTACACCTTC
TRBV2,TRBD2,.,TRBJ2-1,CARGLAARSEQFF,TGTGCCAGAGGACTAGCGGCCAGGAGTGAGCAGTTCTTC
TRBV24-1,.,.,TRBJ2-1,CATSSGARTNEQFF,TGTGCCACCAGCTCGGGGGCCCGGACCAATGAGCAGTTCTTC
TRBV24-1,.,.,TRBJ2-7,CATSAGYSYEQYF,TGTGCCACCAGTGCCGGTTACTCCTACGAGCAGTACTTC
TRBV20-1,.,.,TRBJ2-1,CSATEGGKNEQFF,TGCAGTGCTACCGAGGGGGGAAAGAATGAGCAGTTCTTC
TRBV10-2,.,.,TRBJ2-7,CASSDWGGTSYEQYF,TGCGCCAGCAGTGACTGGGGTGGGACCTCCTACGAGCAGTACTTC
TRBV5-1,.,many,TRBJ2-3,CASSIRDGRTDTQYF,TGCGCCAGCAGCATCCGGGACGGGCGCACAGATACGCAGTATTTT
TRBV12-3/TRBV12-4,TRBD1,.,TRBJ1-1,CASTGQGADTEAFF,TGTGCCAGCACTGGGCAGGGGGCGGACACTGAAGCTTTCTTT
TRBV7-2,.,few,TRBJ2-3,CASSLPSSAGGHTQYF,TGTGCCAGCAGCTTACCGTCGAGTGCAGGCGGGCATACGCAGTATTTT
TRBV28,.,few,TRBJ2-1,CASTEWDEQFF,TGTGCCAGCACAGAGTGGGATGAGCAGTTCTTC
TRBV10-3,TRBD1,.,TRBJ2-7,CAINDRDSSSYEQYF,TGTGCCATCAATGACCGGGACAGCTCCTCCTACGAGCAGTACTTC
TRBV20-1,TRBD2,.,TRBJ2-3,CSAGGLAGPADTQYF,TGCAGTGCGGGGGGACTAGCGGGTCCGGCAGATACGCAGTATTTT